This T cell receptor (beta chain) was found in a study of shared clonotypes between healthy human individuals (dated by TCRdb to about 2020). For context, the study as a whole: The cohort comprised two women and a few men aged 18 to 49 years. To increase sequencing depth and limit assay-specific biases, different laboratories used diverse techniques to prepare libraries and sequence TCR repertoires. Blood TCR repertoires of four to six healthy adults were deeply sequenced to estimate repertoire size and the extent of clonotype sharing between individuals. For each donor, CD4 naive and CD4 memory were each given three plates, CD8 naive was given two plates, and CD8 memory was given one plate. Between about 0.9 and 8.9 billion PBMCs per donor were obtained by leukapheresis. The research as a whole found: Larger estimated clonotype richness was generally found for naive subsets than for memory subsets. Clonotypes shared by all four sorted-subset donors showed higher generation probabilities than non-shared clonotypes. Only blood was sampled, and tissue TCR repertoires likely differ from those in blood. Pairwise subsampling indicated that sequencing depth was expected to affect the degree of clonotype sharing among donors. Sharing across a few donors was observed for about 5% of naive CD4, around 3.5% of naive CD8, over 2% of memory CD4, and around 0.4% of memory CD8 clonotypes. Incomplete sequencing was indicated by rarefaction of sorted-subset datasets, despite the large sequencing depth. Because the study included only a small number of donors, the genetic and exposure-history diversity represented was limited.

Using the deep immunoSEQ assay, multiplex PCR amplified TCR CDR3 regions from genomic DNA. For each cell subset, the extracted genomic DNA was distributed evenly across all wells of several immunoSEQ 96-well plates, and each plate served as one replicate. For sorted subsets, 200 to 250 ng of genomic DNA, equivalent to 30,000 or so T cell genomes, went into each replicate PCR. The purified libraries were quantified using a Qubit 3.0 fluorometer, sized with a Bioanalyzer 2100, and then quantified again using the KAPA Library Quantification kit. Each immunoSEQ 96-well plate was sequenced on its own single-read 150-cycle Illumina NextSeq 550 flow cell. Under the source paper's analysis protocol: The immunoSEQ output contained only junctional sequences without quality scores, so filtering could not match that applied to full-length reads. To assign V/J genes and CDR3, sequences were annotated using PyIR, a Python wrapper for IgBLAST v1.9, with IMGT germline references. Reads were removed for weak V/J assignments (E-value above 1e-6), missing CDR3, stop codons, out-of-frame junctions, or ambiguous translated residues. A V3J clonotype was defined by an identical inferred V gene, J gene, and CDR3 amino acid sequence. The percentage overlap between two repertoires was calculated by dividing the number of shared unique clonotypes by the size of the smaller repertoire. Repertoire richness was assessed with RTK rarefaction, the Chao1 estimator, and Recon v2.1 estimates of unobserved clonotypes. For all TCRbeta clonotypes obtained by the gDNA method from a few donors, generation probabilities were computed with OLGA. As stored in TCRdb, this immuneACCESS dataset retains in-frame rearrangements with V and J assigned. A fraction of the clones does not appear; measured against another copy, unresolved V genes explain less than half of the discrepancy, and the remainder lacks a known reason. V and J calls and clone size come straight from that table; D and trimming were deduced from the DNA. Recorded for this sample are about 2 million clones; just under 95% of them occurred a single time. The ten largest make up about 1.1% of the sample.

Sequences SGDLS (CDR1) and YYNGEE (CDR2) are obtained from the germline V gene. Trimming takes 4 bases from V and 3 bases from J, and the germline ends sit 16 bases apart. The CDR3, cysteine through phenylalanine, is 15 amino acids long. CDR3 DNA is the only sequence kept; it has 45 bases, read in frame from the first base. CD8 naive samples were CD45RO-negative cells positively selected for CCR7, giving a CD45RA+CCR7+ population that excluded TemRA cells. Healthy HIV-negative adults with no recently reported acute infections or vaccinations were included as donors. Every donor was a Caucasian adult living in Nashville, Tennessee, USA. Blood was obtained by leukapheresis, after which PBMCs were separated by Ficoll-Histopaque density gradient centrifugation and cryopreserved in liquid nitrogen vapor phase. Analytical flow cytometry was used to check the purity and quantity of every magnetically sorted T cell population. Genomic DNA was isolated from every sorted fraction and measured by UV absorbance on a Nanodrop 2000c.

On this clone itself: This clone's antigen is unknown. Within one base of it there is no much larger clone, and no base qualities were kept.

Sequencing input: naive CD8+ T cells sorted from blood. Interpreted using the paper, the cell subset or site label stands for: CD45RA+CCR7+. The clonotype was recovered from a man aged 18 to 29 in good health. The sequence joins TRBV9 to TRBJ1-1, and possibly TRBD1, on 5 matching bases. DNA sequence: TGTGCCAGCAGCTCAGAGGGACTAGGGGACACTGAAGCTTTCTTT. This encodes CASSSEGLGDTEAFF.